These 21 T cell receptor beta chains were all obtained from the same sample, sequenced in a study of control samples from healthy donors and cancer patients. Assay: immunoSEQ multiplex PCR; the TCRdb copy retains only in-frame clones and omits some. Altogether fewer than 95,000 clones are present, 70% to 90% being singletons, with the ten largest covering roughly 1.2%. The sample comprised blood. The receptors originated from a woman in her fifties or sixties in good health.

The chain has TRBV5-1 and TRBJ2-1; D is tentatively TRBD1 or TRBD2 (5 bases each). Between the trimmed V and J ends, which lost 0 bases and 4 bases, there was a span of 14 bases. The germline gives CDR1 SGHRS, CDR2 YFSETQ. This CDR3 has 16 residues. Written as DNA, the CDR3 is TGCGCCAGCAGCTTGGACGGGGACGTATCTTACAATGAGCAGTTCTTC. Amino acid sequence: CASSLDGDVSYNEQFF. The complete variable domain, with remaining parts taken from reference TRBV5-1 and TRBJ2-1, reads KAGVTQTPRYLIKTRGQQVTLSCSPISGHRSVSWYQQTPGQGLQFLFEYFSETQRNKGNFPGRFSGRQFSNSRSEMNVSTLELGDSALYLCASSLDGDVSYNEQFFGPGTRLTVL.

The chain employs TRBV5-1 and TRBJ2-7; TRBD1 is a possible D gene (5 bases). Deletions cut 1 base from V and 10 bases from J, with 9 bases between. The length of the CDR3 is 11 residues. CDR1 is SGHRS, CDR2 YFSETQ, per germline. CDR3 in DNA: TGCGCCAGCAGCTTGATGACAGACCAGTACTTC. Translated: CASSLMTDQYF.

V and J are TRBV7-2 and TRBJ2-5; 9 bases map to TRBD2. The CDR3 has 15 amino acids. CDR1 and CDR2 from the germline V gene are SGHTA and FQGNSA. Unmatched junction bases numbered 6, after V lost 4 bases and J lost 3 bases. The CDR3 bases are TGTGCCAGCAGCTGGCGCGGGGGGGCGGAAGAGACCCAGTACTTC. Translating it yields CASSWRGGAEETQYF.

The chain uses TRBV6-5 and TRBJ2-1; TRBD1 aligns across 8 bases. V lost 2 bases to trimming and J lost 10 bases; unmatched junction nucleotides: 1. This CDR3 has 12 residues. Germline V gives CDR1 MNHEY, CDR2 SVGAGI. CDR3 loop: CASSYTGGEQFF. The CDR3 DNA reads TGTGCCAGCAGTTACACAGGGGGAGAGCAGTTCTTC.

Only one count was recorded for this clone. This chain links TRBV5-1 with TRBJ2-2; D tentatively fits TRBD1 or TRBD2 (5 bases each). In germline, CDR1 is SGHRS, CDR2 YFSETQ. CDR3 length: 15 amino acids. V was pared by 3 bases and J by 2 bases, with 11 bases between. In DNA form, the CDR3 reads TGCGCCAGCAGCTACGGGACCGCTAACACCGGGGAGCTGTTTTTT. It codes for CASSYGTANTGELFF.

The chain couples TRBV12-2 to TRBJ2-3; the table's D call, TRBD1, was not checked against the DNA. TRBV12-2 is a documented pseudogene. The CDR3 has 15 amino acids. This CDR3 reads CASRPRTGRTDTQYF. In DNA form, the CDR3 reads TGTGCAAGTCGCCCGCGGACAGGACGGACAGATACGCAGTATTTT.

This sequence joins TRBV5-6 and TRBJ1-1, with D perhaps matching TRBD1 (6 bases). Germline V gene sequence: CDR1 SGHDT, CDR2 YYEEEE. The CDR3 runs to 15 residues. The ends were cut back, 2 bases at V and 3 bases at J, with 14 bases in the middle. The CDR3 sequence: CASSFRTVKDTEAFF. CDR3 coding DNA: TGTGCCAGCAGCTTCCGGACAGTGAAGGACACTGAAGCTTTCTTT. Drawing the rest from reference TRBV5-6 and TRBJ1-1, the complete variable domain is DAGVTQSPTHLIKTRGQQVTLRCSPKSGHDTVSWYQQALGQGPQFIFQYYEEEERQRGNFPDRFSGHQFPNYSSELNVNALLLGDSALYLCASSFRTVKDTEAFFGQGTRLTVV.

The chain employs TRBV27 and TRBJ1-2, with a possible D match to TRBD1 (6 bases). Germline values: CDR1 MNHEY, CDR2 SMNVEV (reference sequence). Trimming stripped 8 bases from V and 0 bases from J, with 19 bases between. This CDR3 is built from 16 residues. CDR3 in amino acids: CASLGLQGTANYGYTF. CDR3 bases: TGTGCCAGCTTAGGACTACAGGGAACGGCTAACTATGGCTACACCTTC.

This sequence joins TRBV4-1 and TRBJ2-5; TRBD2 aligns across 8 bases. V shed 1 base, J shed 2 bases, and the junction held 9 bases outside the gene matches. The germline V gene has CDR1 MGHRA and CDR2 YSYEKL. This CDR3 contains 17 residues. DNA for the CDR3: TGCGCCAGCAGCCAAGGGATCCAGACTAGCGCACAAGAGACCCAGTACTTC. Amino acids: CASSQGIQTSAQETQYF.

With respect to this clone: A read error may account for a junction end that differs from germline. The CDR3: CASGLSNRGREGKTVF. CDR3 in DNA: TGTGCTAGTGGTTTGTCAAACCGCGGACGGGAAGGAAAAACTGTTTTT. This sequence joins TRBV12-5 and TRBJ1-4; D remains ambiguous. The CDR3 is 16 residues long. From germline, CDR1 is LGHNT and CDR2 FRNRAP.

This chain links TRBV7-9 with TRBJ2-5; the match to TRBD2 covers 9 bases. The V gene's germline CDR1 is SEHNR and CDR2 FQNEAQ (reference sequence). CDR3 length equals 16 residues. Unmatched junction bases numbered 11, after V lost 4 bases and J lost 5 bases. The CDR3 loop is CASSSLAAGGPETQYF. In DNA form, the CDR3 reads TGTGCCAGCAGCTCCCTCGCTGCGGGAGGGCCTGAGACCCAGTACTTC.

The rearrangement links TRBV5-5 to TRBJ2-2, with 7 bases that match TRBD1. The CDR3 length is 15 residues. Germline loops: CDR1 SGHKS, CDR2 YYEKEE (reference sequence). The V gene end was trimmed by 0 bases and the J gene end by 6 bases; junction bases not matched to a gene: 5. CDR3 bases: TGTGCCAGCAGCTTGGCTCGGCAGGGGGCCGGGGAGCTGTTTTTT. Protein product: CASSLARQGAGELFF.

The chain recombines TRBV10-2 with TRBJ2-2; 7 positions match TRBD1. Germline lookup yields CDR1 WSHSY and CDR2 SAAADI. Trimming took 6 bases from V and 1 from J; bases not matched to a gene: 2. CDR3 length: 14 amino acids. The CDR3 protein is CASRRQGNTGELFF. The DNA for the CDR3 is TGCGCCAGCAGAAGACAGGGGAACACCGGGGAGCTGTTTTTT.

This rearrangement joins TRBV4-3 to TRBJ2-7; a weak D match, TRBD1 (6 bases). The CDR3 spans 14 residues. V was clipped by 1 base and J by 7 bases, with 14 bases between them. Germline CDR1 is LGHNA and CDR2 is YSLEER. The CDR3: CASSQGRGSREQYF. The CDR3, as DNA: TGCGCCAGCAGCCAAGGAAGGGGGTCGAGAGAGCAGTACTTC.

This chain connects TRBV6-5 to TRBJ1-6; 10 bases match TRBD1. The germline gives CDR1 MNHEY, CDR2 SVGAGI. V lost 8 bases and J lost 7; bases outside the gene matches: 8. The CDR3 is 15 amino acids. The CDR3 sequence is CASRATGGKNSPLHF. The CDR3, as DNA: TGTGCCAGCCGGGCGACAGGGGGCAAGAATTCACCCCTCCACTTT.

The rearrangement joins TRBV7-8 to TRBJ2-2, with 7 bases identical to TRBD1. The CDR3 has 15 amino acids. V lost 5 bases and J lost 2; bases outside the gene matches: 5. Germline CDR1 and CDR2: SGHVS and FQNEAQ. The CDR3 nucleotides are TGTGCCAGCAGCCGCGACAGGGTAAACACCGGGGAGCTGTTTTTT. It is translated as CASSRDRVNTGELFF.

The genes are TRBV13 and TRBJ2-7; D not certain. Between the trimmed V and J ends, which lost 0 bases and 3 bases, there was a span of 6 bases. Per the germline V gene, CDR1 is PRHDT and CDR2 is FYEKMQ (reference sequence). CDR3 length: 13 residues. In DNA, the CDR3 is TGTGCCAGCAGCTTAGGCTCTGTCTACGAGCAGTACTTC. Translation gives CASSLGSVYEQYF.

The chain is built from TRBV15 and TRBJ1-5, with 7 bases aligning to TRBD1. V was clipped by 0 bases and J by 3 bases; unmatched bases: 2. Germline V gives CDR1 LNHNV, CDR2 YYDKDF (reference sequence). This CDR3 region has 15 residues. CDR3 nucleotides: TGTGCCACCAGCAGAGAAAGGGGGCACAATCAGCCCCAGCATTTT. It encodes CATSRERGHNQPQHF.

This chain uses TRBV6-2 or TRBV6-3 with TRBJ2-7; 10 bases line up with TRBD2. Germline trimming cut 5 bases from V and 2 bases from J; bases unmatched to any gene: 6. Germline CDR1 MNHEY, CDR2 SVGEGT. The CDR3 is made up of 15 amino acids. For the CDR3, the DNA is TGTGCCAGCAGTGGTCTAGCGGGAGCCGCCTACGAGCAGTACTTC. Translating it yields CASSGLAGAAYEQYF.

The chain couples TRBV6-6 to TRBJ1-1; perhaps TRBD1 as D (6 bases). Germline V lookup: CDR1 MNHNY, CDR2 SVGAGI (reference sequence). Trimming removed 6 bases from V and 1 base from J, with 12 bases in between. There are 14 residues in the CDR3. This CDR3 is CASRPGQTNTEAFF. In DNA form, the CDR3 reads TGTGCCAGCAGGCCGGGACAAACGAACACTGAAGCTTTCTTT.

This chain joins TRBV28 and TRBJ1-2; the D is unclear. CDR3 size: 12 residues. V was clipped by 4 bases and J by 5 bases, with 8 bases between them. The V gene's germline CDR1 is MDHEN and CDR2 SYDVKM. CDR3 nucleotide sequence: TGTGCCAGCAGTTCGGACCCTTATGGCTACACCTTC. Amino acids: CASSSDPYGYTF.